These T cell receptor beta chains were read from a single sample in a study of cytomegalovirus exposure and HLA in healthy donors. The table came from immunoSEQ multiplex PCR; TCRdb's copy has only in-frame clones and leaves some out. The profile shows approximately 280,000 clones, 75% to 90% of them singletons. The sequenced sample was PBMCs. These receptors originate from a man aged 35-49 years in good health and CMV-seropositive. CDR3s include the opening cysteine and the closing phenylalanine or tryptophan. The order of the fields is CDR3 DNA, CDR3 protein, V gene, D gene, clone size, J gene. The D gene is left open where the match is weak. Size values are once, few and many counts, or a class for expanded clones, and some rows have none.

DNA: TGTGCCTGGAGGTCTGCCTTAGCACTGAGCTCCTACGAGCAGTACTTC
CDR3: CAWRSALALSSYEQYF
V: TRBV30
D: -
size: -
J: TRBJ2-7

DNA: TGTGCCAGCAGCTTTGGACTAGCGGAAGAGACCCAGTACTTC
CDR3: CASSFGLAEETQYF
V: TRBV11-2
D: TRBD2
size: -
J: TRBJ2-5

DNA: TGTGCCAGCAGCTTCACCAGCGGGGGTTACTACGAGCAGTACTTC
CDR3: CASSFTSGGYYEQYF
V: TRBV7-8
D: TRBD2
size: -
J: TRBJ2-7

DNA: TGCGCCAGCAGACGCGGCACAGATACGCAGTATTTT
CDR3: CASRRGTDTQYF
V: TRBV5-1
D: -
size: -
J: TRBJ2-3

DNA: TGTGCCAGCAGCTTACCTCACAGCTCCGGGATCCTCAATGAGCAGTTCTTC
CDR3: CASSLPHSSGILNEQFF
V: TRBV7-2
D: -
size: -
J: TRBJ2-1

DNA: TGTGCCAGCAGTTTGTGGACGGGAAGCTCCTACGAGCAGTACTTC
CDR3: CASSLWTGSSYEQYF
V: TRBV27
D: -
size: -
J: TRBJ2-7

DNA: TGTGCCAGTAGGCCGGGGAGCTCCTACGAGCAGTACTTC
CDR3: CASRPGSSYEQYF
V: TRBV19
D: -
size: -
J: TRBJ2-7

DNA: TGCGCCAGCGCGCCGGGACAGATCTACGAGCAGTACTTC
CDR3: CASAPGQIYEQYF
V: TRBV4-1
D: TRBD1
size: -
J: TRBJ2-7

DNA: TGTGCCAGCAGTGGGGCCCCTGGACAGGCAGCCGAGCAGTACTTC
CDR3: CASSGAPGQAAEQYF
V: TRBV2
D: TRBD1
size: once
J: TRBJ2-7

DNA: TGTGCCAGTAGCGTCGGTAACGCAGGGTACACCGGGGAGCTGTTTTTT
CDR3: CASSVGNAGYTGELFF
V: TRBV19
D: -
size: -
J: TRBJ2-2

DNA: TGCGCCAGCAGCCAAGAAAGGAGCGCGGGGGAAAACTACGAGCAGTACTTC
CDR3: CASSQERSAGENYEQYF
V: TRBV4-1
D: TRBD2
size: -
J: TRBJ2-7

DNA: TGTGCCAGCAGTTTATTGGAGCGCGAGGACTACAATGAGCAGTTCTTC
CDR3: CASSLLEREDYNEQFF
V: TRBV27
D: -
size: -
J: TRBJ2-1

DNA: TGTGCCTGGAGTAGTGTAGCAGGGGGCATCTATGGCTACACCTTC
CDR3: CAWSSVAGGIYGYTF
V: TRBV30
D: TRBD1
size: -
J: TRBJ1-2

DNA: TGTGCCAGCGCCCCGGCAGGGGACTATGGCTACACCTTC
CDR3: CASAPAGDYGYTF
V: TRBV6-1
D: -
size: -
J: TRBJ1-2

DNA: TGTGCCAGCAGCACTATAGGCCCGGATGAAAAACTGTTTTTT
CDR3: CASSTIGPDEKLFF
V: TRBV5-6
D: -
size: -
J: TRBJ1-4

DNA: TGTGCCAGTAGTACCCCGACAGTCAGCTATGGCTACACCTTC
CDR3: CASSTPTVSYGYTF
V: TRBV19
D: -
size: -
J: TRBJ1-2

DNA: TGTGCCAGCAGCTTGGGGACAGGGTGGGATGGCTACACCTTC
CDR3: CASSLGTGWDGYTF
V: TRBV11-2
D: TRBD1
size: -
J: TRBJ1-2

DNA: TGTGCTAGTGGTTTGGGGGACAGGGGCTCTGGAAACACCATATATTTT
CDR3: CASGLGDRGSGNTIYF
V: TRBV12-5
D: TRBD1
size: few
J: TRBJ1-3

DNA: TGCGCCAGCAGCCAATTGGGACTAGCGGGAGTGAATGAGCAGTTCTTC
CDR3: CASSQLGLAGVNEQFF
V: TRBV4-1
D: TRBD2
size: -
J: TRBJ2-1

DNA: TGCGCCAGCAGCCCTGGCGGGACAGGGGTCCACGAGCAGTACTTC
CDR3: CASSPGGTGVHEQYF
V: TRBV5-1
D: TRBD1
size: once
J: TRBJ2-7

DNA: TGCGCCAGCAGCCGCGGGACAGGGAGGGGGGTTAACACCGGGGAGCTGTTTTTT
CDR3: CASSRGTGRGVNTGELFF
V: TRBV4-3
D: TRBD1
size: -
J: TRBJ2-2

DNA: TGTGCCAGCAAACGGGATTTTAATGAAAAACTGTTTTTT
CDR3: CASKRDFNEKLFF
V: TRBV2
D: -
size: -
J: TRBJ1-4

DNA: TGTGCCAGTAGTATATTGGGGGGCAATGAGCAGTTCTTC
CDR3: CASSILGGNEQFF
V: TRBV19
D: -
size: -
J: TRBJ2-1

DNA: TGTGCCAGCAGCCTTATGGGGCCAAATGAGCAGTTCTTC
CDR3: CASSLMGPNEQFF
V: TRBV14
D: -
size: -
J: TRBJ2-1

DNA: TGTGCCAGCAGTGACTCGGGACTAGCGGGAGAGCCGCAGTTCTTC
CDR3: CASSDSGLAGEPQFF
V: TRBV6-4
D: TRBD2
size: -
J: TRBJ2-1

DNA: TGTGCCAGCAGTGCGACAGGGATTAGCCTTGAAGCTTTCTTT
CDR3: CASSATGISLEAFF
V: TRBV25-1
D: TRBD1
size: -
J: TRBJ1-1

DNA: TGTGCCAGCAGTCAACGGACAGCGACCTATGGCTACACCTTC
CDR3: CASSQRTATYGYTF
V: TRBV6-1
D: -
size: -
J: TRBJ1-2

DNA: TGTGCCAGCAGATCTTGGGCTGAAAAACTGTTTTTT
CDR3: CASRSWAEKLFF
V: TRBV27
D: -
size: once
J: TRBJ1-4

DNA: TGTGCCAGCAGGTCCGGGCCAGGGCTAGGGCAACATCAGCCCCAGCATTTT
CDR3: CASRSGPGLGQHQPQHF
V: TRBV28
D: -
size: -
J: TRBJ1-5

DNA: TGCGCCAGCAGCCAAGGCCGACAGGGGGAGTATCTCGAGTACATTCAGTACTTC
CDR3: CASSQGRQGEYLEYIQYF
V: TRBV4-1
D: TRBD1
size: -
J: TRBJ2-4

DNA: TGTGCCATCAGCGAAACAGGGACAACTAATGAAAAACTGTTTTTT
CDR3: CAISETGTTNEKLFF
V: TRBV10-3
D: -
size: -
J: TRBJ1-4